The 9 T cell receptor beta chains in this list originate from one sample, sequenced in a study of OX40 agonist ivuxolimab in advanced cancers. The table came from immunoSEQ multiplex PCR; TCRdb's copy has only in-frame clones and leaves some out. The sample comprises 65,000 to 100,000 clones, around 84% of which are singletons, and more than 6% rests with the top ten. The sample here was CD4+ or CD8+ T cells sorted from blood, taken in a trial of the OX40 agonist ivuxolimab. The receptors were sampled from an adult with an advanced solid tumor such as melanoma, head and neck, liver or kidney cancer.

V and J are TRBV5-6 and TRBJ2-3; no definite D call. Trimming pared 2 bases from V and 6 bases from J, leaving 16 bases between. This CDR3 has 15 residues. The germline V gene encodes CDR1 SGHDT and CDR2 YYEEEE. The CDR3 spells CASSLRRQLPDTQYF. The CDR3 DNA reads as TGTGCCAGCAGCTTAAGAAGGCAACTACCGGATACGCAGTATTTT.

V is TRBV6-4 and J is TRBJ2-2, with 14 bases lining up with TRBD2. V shed 7 bases and J 5 bases; nucleotides not matched to a gene: 3. The CDR3 extends over 15 amino acids. Germline CDR1 and CDR2: MRHNA and SNTAGT. The CDR3 bases are TGTGCCAGCACCGGACTAGCGGGAGGAACCGGGGAGCTGTTTTTT. Protein: CASTGLAGGTGELFF.

This chain connects TRBV7-9 to TRBJ1-5; the D gene is possibly TRBD1 (5 bases). Germline-derived CDR1 and CDR2 are SEHNR and FQNEAQ (reference sequence). There are 14 residues in the CDR3. Trimming pared 8 bases from V and 6 bases from J, leaving 17 bases between. In nucleotides, the CDR3 is TGTGCCAGCCAGTACGGCGGGGCCGGTCAGCCCCAGCATTTT. As protein: CASQYGGAGQPQHF.

The genes are TRBV27 and TRBJ2-7; the match to TRBD1 covers 8 bases. The germline V gene has CDR1 MNHEY and CDR2 SMNVEV (reference sequence). The CDR3 is made up of 14 amino acids. With V trimmed by 5 bases and J by 5 bases, 8 bases remained unmatched. The DNA for the CDR3 is TGTGCCAGCAGTACAGGACAGGGTAGACACGAGCAGTACTTC. Protein sequence: CASSTGQGRHEQYF.

This clone is termed medium-sized (0.01 to 0.1%). V and J are TRBV5-6 and TRBJ2-5, with a possible D match to TRBD2 (5 bases). Deletions cut 1 base from V and 2 bases from J, with 15 bases between. The germline V gene encodes CDR1 SGHDT and CDR2 YYEEEE. This CDR3 contains 16 residues. This CDR3 reads CASSLKEGTEQETQYF. The CDR3 bases are TGTGCCAGCAGCTTGAAAGAGGGTACGGAACAAGAGACCCAGTACTTC.

This clone occurred once. This chain links TRBV7-2 with TRBJ1-5, with no clear D. V gave up 5 bases and J gave up 7 bases, with 12 bases separating them. Germline V CDR1 and CDR2: SGHTA, FQGNSA. This CDR3 region has 13 residues. DNA of the CDR3: TGTGCCAGCAGCCCAGAAGCGTTCCAGCCCCAGCATTTT. Translation: CASSPEAFQPQHF.

V is TRBV14 and J is TRBJ1-3; D possibly corresponds to TRBD1 (5 bases). The CDR3 runs 17 residues. Germline V CDR1 and CDR2: SGHDN, FVKESK. The V and J ends lost 4 bases and 2 bases respectively, with 18 bases between them. The chain's CDR3 is CASSLFSGRGAGNTIYF. The CDR3 DNA reads as TGTGCCAGCAGCCTCTTTTCGGGACGGGGGGCTGGAAACACCATATATTTT.

The chain has TRBV5-1 and TRBJ2-3, with a weak D call TRBD2 (5 bases). The CDR3 totals 14 residues. V lost 7 bases and J lost 2, with 14 bases in between. CDR1 is SGHRS and CDR2 is YFSETQ in the germline V gene. CDR3 DNA sequence: TGCGCCAGCCGACCGGGGAGTACCACAGATACGCAGTATTTT. This translates into CASRPGSTTDTQYF.

The rearrangement joins TRBV27 to TRBJ1-4; D is perhaps TRBD1 (5 bases). The germline V gene has CDR1 MNHEY and CDR2 SMNVEV (reference sequence). The CDR3 contains 16 residues. The V gene lost 5 bases and the J gene lost 4 bases, with 17 bases spanning the gap. The CDR3 sequence: CASSGGQGRSNEKLFF. The CDR3 region has the DNA TGTGCCAGCAGTGGCGGTCAGGGTCGAAGTAATGAAAAACTGTTTTTT.